This T cell receptor beta chain was identified during a study of shared T cell receptors in the human thymus. Germline loops: CDR1 DFQATT, CDR2 SNEGSKA (reference sequence). Trimming took 4 bases from V and 4 from J, leaving 6 bases between them. This CDR3 is built from 11 residues. Produced via immunoSEQ multiplex PCR; TCRdb's table is partial and in-frame only. This sample yields approximately 660,000 clones, of which roughly 90% are seen a single time; 0.008% to 0.011% belongs to the top ten. These same records also appear under a second study, on human thymus T cells. As that study records: Infants served as donors; they were healthy and Finnish and were having corrective surgery for congenital heart defects. Thymus specimens were resections from corrective heart surgery. In unrelated individuals, thymic repertoires overlapped highly, according to related research.

Specimen: thymocytes. The source is a boy younger than two with a congenital heart defect. The rearrangement uses TRBV20-1 and TRBJ2-3; D is undetermined. DNA of the CDR3: TGCAGTGCTATTGTCTCAGATACGCAGTATTTT. Its translation: CSAIVSDTQYF.